The TCR beta chain under discussion was sequenced for a study of tumor and adjacent non-tumor tissue in lung cancer. Whole-study results and caveats: Significantly higher TCR diversity was found in tumor than normal lung.

No cell sorting was done before RNA was extracted from the tissue. Donors were chemotherapy-naive, newly diagnosed lung cancer surgical patients in China, August–late 2014. The library came from three nested PCR rounds adapted from ARM-PCR protocols. TCRdb reprocessed the multiplex PCR reads with MiXCR, giving one entry per CDR3 protein. The table shows about 110,000 distinct CDR3 sequences, with roughly 73% occurring only once. Of note for this clonotype: Its antigen is unknown. No conserved phenylalanine or tryptophan ends this CDR3, so it is likely a read error.

Looked up from germline, CDR1 is SGHAT and CDR2 is FQNNGV. CDR3 length: 14 residues. The germline V and J ends were trimmed by 7 bases and 6 bases, with 13 bases remaining between them. This chain connects TRBV11-2 to TRBJ1-6; D gene ambiguous. The source of this sequence is a woman in her sixties or seventies with non-small cell lung cancer. The sequenced sample was lung tumor tissue. The CDR3 DNA reads TGTGCCAGCAATTTAGAAGCAAGTAATTCACCCCTCCACTCT. Translated: CASNLEASNSPLHS.